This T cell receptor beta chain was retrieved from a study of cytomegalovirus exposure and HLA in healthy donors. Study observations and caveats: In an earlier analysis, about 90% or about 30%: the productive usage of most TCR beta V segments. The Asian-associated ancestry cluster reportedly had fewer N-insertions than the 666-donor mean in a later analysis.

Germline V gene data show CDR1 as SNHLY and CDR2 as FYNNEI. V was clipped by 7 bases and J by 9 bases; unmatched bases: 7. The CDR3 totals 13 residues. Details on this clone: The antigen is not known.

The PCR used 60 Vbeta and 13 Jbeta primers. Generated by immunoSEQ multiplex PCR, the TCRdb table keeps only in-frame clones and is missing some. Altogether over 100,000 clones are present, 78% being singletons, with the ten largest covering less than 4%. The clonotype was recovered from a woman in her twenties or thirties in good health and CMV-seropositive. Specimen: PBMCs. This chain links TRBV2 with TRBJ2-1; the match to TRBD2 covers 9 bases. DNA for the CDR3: TGTGCCAGCACTATTGCGGGGGGGCTTGAGCAGTTCTTC. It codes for CASTIAGGLEQFF.